This passage covers 17 T cell receptor beta chains from one sample sequenced in a study of OX40 agonist ivuxolimab in advanced cancers. TCRdb's copy holds only in-frame clones and misses some; the assay was immunoSEQ multiplex PCR. The sample consists of tens of thousands of clones, about nine tenths of them appearing once. Sequenced here: CD4+ or CD8+ T cells sorted from blood, sampled in a trial of the OX40 agonist ivuxolimab. The receptors were gathered from an adult with an advanced solid tumor such as melanoma, head and neck, liver or kidney cancer.

This chain joins TRBV18 and TRBJ2-2, with TRBD2 matching over 9 bases. V lost 5 bases, J lost 4 bases, and 11 bases stayed unmatched. Germline lookup yields CDR1 KGHSH and CDR2 LQKENI. This CDR3 has 17 residues. CDR3 loop: CASSESASGIGTGELFF. For the CDR3, the DNA is TGTGCCAGCTCAGAAAGCGCTAGCGGGATCGGCACCGGGGAGCTGTTTTTT.

The chain has TRBV15 and TRBJ2-1; 12 nucleotides match TRBD2. Germline CDR1 and CDR2: LNHNV and YYDKDF (reference sequence). Trimming removed 0 bases from V and 9 bases from J; junction bases left unmatched: 9. The CDR3 length is 17 residues. The CDR3 loop is CATSRDRASGRGGEQFF. The CDR3 DNA is TGTGCCACCAGCAGAGATCGGGCTAGCGGGAGGGGGGGTGAGCAGTTCTTC.

This chain uses TRBV5-1 with TRBJ2-7; 7 bases are shared with TRBD1. CDR1 and CDR2 from the germline V gene are SGHRS and YFSETQ. The CDR3 is 13 residues long. After removal of 3 bases from V and 4 bases from J, the junction contained 4 bases not matched to a gene. CDR3 nucleotide sequence: TGCGCCAGCAGCTCGGGACAGATATACGAGCAGTACTTC. Its protein product is CASSSGQIYEQYF.

The chain carries TRBV2 and TRBJ2-1, with D hard to call. V lost 11 bases and J lost 10, with 15 bases in between. Germline V gene sequence: CDR1 SNHLY, CDR2 FYNNEI. The CDR3 is 11 amino acids. Written as DNA, the CDR3 is TGTGCCGCAAGACCCCCGTCGGAGCAGTTCTTC. Its translation is CAARPPSEQFF.

The V gene is TRBV5-1, the J gene TRBJ2-7; TRBD1 matches 10 bases. CDR1 is SGHRS and CDR2 is YFSETQ in the germline V gene. The CDR3 runs to 14 residues. J was trimmed by 7 bases and V by 4 bases; bases with no gene match: 8. The CDR3 is CASSIPGTGEEQYF. The CDR3 nucleotides are TGCGCCAGCAGCATCCCCGGGACAGGGGAAGAGCAGTACTTC. The whole variable domain, filled in from reference TRBV5-1 and TRBJ2-7, reads KAGVTQTPRYLIKTRGQQVTLSCSPISGHRSVSWYQQTPGQGLQFLFEYFSETQRNKGNFPGRFSGRQFSNSRSEMNVSTLELGDSALYLCASSIPGTGEEQYFGPGTRLTVT.

The chain uses TRBV19 and TRBJ2-7, with 8 bases aligning to TRBD1. This CDR3 spans 15 amino acids. V shed 5 bases and J 9 bases; nucleotides not matched to a gene: 15. Germline V lookup: CDR1 LNHDA, CDR2 SQIVND (reference sequence). In DNA form, the CDR3 reads TGTGCCAGTAGTGTTGGACAGGGTTACCGCACCGGGCAGTACTTC. Protein: CASSVGQGYRTGQYF.

The chain combines TRBV28 with TRBJ2-1, with 10 bases matching TRBD2. Germline CDR1 and CDR2: MDHEN and SYDVKM. V shed 3 bases, J shed 3 bases, and the junction held 2 bases outside the gene matches. This CDR3 spans 15 amino acids. The CDR3, as DNA: TGTGCCAGCAGTTTGGTAGCGGGAGGCTACAATGAGCAGTTCTTC. Translation gives CASSLVAGGYNEQFF.

The rearrangement uses TRBV10-2 and TRBJ2-5; TRBD2 agrees at 7 bases. The CDR3 has 14 amino acids. Trimming cost V 5 bases and J 5 bases; bases outside gene matches: 8. Germline CDR1 and CDR2: WSHSY and SAAADI. This chain's CDR3 is CASSSGTTVETQYF. Here the CDR3 DNA reads TGCGCCAGCAGTTCCGGGACTACCGTCGAGACCCAGTACTTC.

There are a few counts of this clone. The rearrangement joins TRBV7-9 to TRBJ2-7, with 7 bases that match TRBD1. CDR3 length: 15 residues. Germline-derived CDR1 and CDR2 are SEHNR and FQNEAQ (reference sequence). The V and J ends lost 4 bases and 3 bases, in that order; junction bases with no gene match: 9. CDR3: CASSSVDRSYYEQYF. Here the CDR3 DNA reads TGTGCCAGCAGCTCTGTGGACAGGAGCTACTACGAGCAGTACTTC.

The genes are TRBV29-1 and TRBJ1-3, with 7 positions matching TRBD1. The CDR3 is made up of 18 amino acids. Germline values: CDR1 SQVTM, CDR2 ANQGSEA. The trim removed 1 base at V and 0 bases at J, leaving 12 bases unmatched. CDR3: CSVEVRDSSLFSGNTIYF. The CDR3 nucleotides read TGCAGCGTTGAAGTAAGGGACAGCTCTCTTTTCTCTGGAAACACCATATATTTT.

V is TRBV19 and J is TRBJ2-3, with 8 bases identical to TRBD2. Germline V gene sequence: CDR1 LNHDA, CDR2 SQIVND (reference sequence). The ends lost 6 bases at V and 1 base at J; junction bases unmatched: 6. This CDR3 has 15 amino acids. The CDR3 spells CASRTSASGTDTQYF. CDR3 nucleotide sequence: TGTGCCAGTAGGACTAGCGCCTCTGGCACAGATACGCAGTATTTT.

This chain's CDR3 is CASSQMGLAGGKDSYNEQFF. The CDR3 DNA sequence: TGCGCCAGCAGCCAGATGGGACTAGCGGGGGGCAAAGACTCCTACAATGAGCAGTTCTTC. This chain joins TRBV4-1 and TRBJ2-1; 15 bases agree with TRBD2. The CDR3 has 20 residues. With 3 bases clipped from V and 0 bases from J, the junction kept 9 bases outside the gene matches. Germline V lookup: CDR1 MGHRA, CDR2 YSYEKL.

This rearrangement joins TRBV5-6 to TRBJ2-6; TRBD1 matches 11 bases. Losses at the gene ends were 3 bases for V and 4 bases for J; bases not matched to a gene: 0. The length of the CDR3 is 15 residues. The germline gives CDR1 SGHDT, CDR2 YYEEEE. The CDR3 protein is CASSWTGGGANVLTF. The CDR3 DNA is TGTGCCAGCAGCTGGACAGGGGGCGGGGCCAACGTCCTGACTTTC.

This rearrangement joins TRBV30 to TRBJ1-1, with 10 positions matching TRBD1. V shed 4 bases and J 0 bases; nucleotides not matched to a gene: 11. This CDR3 has 17 amino acids. Germline V gene data show CDR1 as GTSNPN and CDR2 as SVGIG (reference sequence). The CDR3 nucleotides are TGTGCCTGGACCGGCCGGGACAGGGGTGGTGTGAACACTGAAGCTTTCTTT. Amino acids: CAWTGRDRGGVNTEAFF. Complete variable domain (other parts from reference TRBV30 and TRBJ1-1): SQTIHQWPATLVQPVGSPLSLECTVEGTSNPNLYWYRQAAGRGLQLLFYSVGIGQISSEVPQNLSASRPQDRQFILSSKKLLLSDSGFYLCAWTGRDRGGVNTEAFFGQGTRLTVV.

The V call is TRBV20-1, the J call TRBJ2-3; D uncertain. V gave up 0 bases and J gave up 8 bases, with 6 bases separating them. Germline assignment: CDR1 DFQATT and CDR2 SNEGSKA (reference sequence). The CDR3 extends over 11 amino acids. CDR3: CSAREAATQYF. CDR3 nucleotide sequence: TGCAGTGCTAGAGAGGCAGCTACGCAGTATTTT.

This clone was detected a few times. The V and J genes are TRBV6-1 and TRBJ2-7, with 12 bases lining up with TRBD2. After removal of 4 bases from V and 2 bases from J, the junction contained 6 bases not matched to a gene. The length of the CDR3 is 16 residues. Germline V gene data show CDR1 as MNHNS and CDR2 as SASEGT. CDR3: CASSAGLAGSTYEQYF. The CDR3 DNA reads TGTGCCAGCAGTGCAGGACTAGCGGGATCGACCTACGAGCAGTACTTC.

The rearrangement links TRBV27 to TRBJ1-2; D ambiguous. This CDR3 comprises 14 residues. Germline V lookup: CDR1 MNHEY, CDR2 SMNVEV (reference sequence). V was shortened by 8 bases and J by 6 bases, with 19 bases between the two germline ends. CDR3 in DNA: TGTGCCAGCGGACCTCAGCCGGGAACGGATGGCTACACCTTC. This encodes CASGPQPGTDGYTF.